This entry lists 30 T cell receptor beta chains sequenced from one sample in a study of blood T cells in healthy people across ages. The second PCR ran roughly 7 to 11 cycles with a sample-barcoded 5' primer and J-beta primers. TCRdb recomputed calls from the 5' RACE reads with MiXCR, one row per CDR3 protein. The sample includes roughly 1.9 million distinct CDR3 sequences, about two fifths of them seen just once. Sequenced: blood. Receptor source: a human donor in good health.

This clonotype was seen a handful of times. The V and J genes are TRBV24-1 and TRBJ2-5; D could derive from TRBD1 or TRBD2 (5 bases each). Between the trimmed V and J ends, which lost 1 base and 5 bases, there was a span of 13 bases. This CDR3 spans 15 amino acids. The germline CDR1 and CDR2 sequences are KGHDR and SFDVKD. The DNA of the CDR3 is TGTGCCACCAGTGATTTAGGGCAGGGAGATGAGACCCAGTACTTC. Translating gives CATSDLGQGDETQYF.

This clonotype has just a few counts. The chain combines TRBV4-2 with TRBJ1-1, with 7 bases matching TRBD1. The CDR3 extends over 15 amino acids. Germline CDR1 is LGHNA and CDR2 is YNFKEQ. Trimming removed 4 bases from V and 1 base from J; junction bases left unmatched: 6. CDR3: CASSPQRGQNTEAFF. The CDR3 nucleotides are TGTGCCAGCAGCCCGCAAAGGGGGCAGAACACTGAAGCTTTCTTT.

The sample holds many counts of this clonotype. The V and J genes are TRBV12-3 or TRBV12-4 and TRBJ2-1; no firm D call. Deletions cut 5 bases from V and 6 bases from J, with 8 bases between. There are 12 residues in the CDR3. The CDR3: CASSLGTNEQFF. Written as DNA, the CDR3 is TGTGCCAGCAGTCTGGGAACCAATGAGCAGTTCTTC.

This clonotype turned up a few times. The CDR3 protein is CSVASGTGLADTQYF. In DNA form, the CDR3 reads TGCAGCGTTGCGTCCGGGACAGGGCTTGCGGATACGCAGTATTTT. The rearrangement uses TRBV29-1 and TRBJ2-3, with TRBD1 matching 9 bases. Looked up from germline, CDR1 is SQVTM and CDR2 is ANQGSEA. V dropped 4 bases and J dropped 6; count of bases not matched to a gene: 11. This CDR3 spans 15 amino acids.

This clonotype showed up just a few times. This chain links TRBV5-1 with TRBJ2-1; D unresolved. The V end was cut by 4 bases, the J end by 0 bases, with 14 bases between. This CDR3 comprises 16 residues. Germline CDR1 reads SGHRS; CDR2 reads YFSETQ. The CDR3 here is CASSVRSRVSYNEQFF. CDR3 coding DNA: TGCGCCAGCAGCGTTCGGAGCCGTGTCTCCTACAATGAGCAGTTCTTC.

This clonotype came up a few times. This rearrangement joins TRBV20-1 to TRBJ2-1, with 7 positions matching TRBD1. Losses at the gene ends were 4 bases for V and 3 bases for J; bases not matched to a gene: 6. CDR3 length: 14 amino acids. The V gene's germline CDR1 is DFQATT and CDR2 SNEGSKA (reference sequence). The CDR3 DNA sequence: TGCAGTGCTAAGCCCTACAGGGGCTACAATGAGCAGTTCTTC. Its protein product is CSAKPYRGYNEQFF.

V usage is TRBV29-1 and J usage is TRBJ2-7; TRBD2 aligns across 9 bases. V lost 5 bases to trimming and J lost 3 bases; unmatched junction nucleotides: 2. This CDR3 has 12 amino acids. Per the germline V gene, CDR1 is SQVTM and CDR2 is ANQGSEA. Written as DNA, the CDR3 is TGCAGCGTTTCTAGCGGGGACTACGAGCAGTACTTC. It codes for CSVSSGDYEQYF.

The chain joins TRBV7-2 to TRBJ2-5; no firm D call. The J call may be faulty, since TRBJ2-7 better matches the DNA end. CDR3 length: 15 amino acids. Germline V gives CDR1 SGHTA, CDR2 FQGNSA. The CDR3 region has the DNA TGTGCCAGCAGCCCCGTCCTTGGAGTGAAGAACGAGCAGTACTTC. It codes for CASSPVLGVKNEQYF.

V usage is TRBV4-3 and J usage is TRBJ2-5; 8 bases are a match to TRBD1. The better agreement between TRBJ2-7 and the DNA end casts doubt on the J call. The length of the CDR3 is 15 residues. Germline-derived CDR1 and CDR2 are LGHNA and YSLEER. CDR3 sequence: CASSQDSGTGYEQYF. The CDR3 nucleotides read TGCGCCAGCAGCCAAGATTCGGGGACAGGCTACGAGCAGTACTTC.

A few counts support this clonotype. This chain connects TRBV24-1 to TRBJ1-5; 10 bases map to TRBD1. The CDR3 is 17 residues long. CDR1 is KGHDR, CDR2 SFDVKD, per germline. V trimming: 4 bases; J trimming: 5 bases; junction bases outside the gene matches: 10. The CDR3 loop reads CATSDPTGTGEDQPQHF. The CDR3 DNA sequence: TGTGCCACCAGTGACCCAACCGGGACAGGGGAGGATCAGCCCCAGCATTTT.

The rearrangement uses TRBV18 and TRBJ2-1; TRBD1 aligns across 8 bases. This CDR3 contains 17 residues. V shed 1 base and J 8 bases; nucleotides not matched to a gene: 13. In germline, CDR1 is KGHSH, CDR2 LQKENI. For the CDR3, the DNA is TGTGCCAGCTCACCACGGCTTATACAGGGGGTGATCGATGAGCAGTTCTTC. It codes for CASSPRLIQGVIDEQFF.

The chain links TRBV29-1 to TRBJ2-1, with TRBD2 matching 7 bases. Germline V lookup: CDR1 SQVTM, CDR2 ANQGSEA. The J segment lost 7 bases and the V segment lost 4 bases, leaving 13 bases of the junction unmatched. The CDR3 spans 15 residues. CDR3 sequence (DNA): TGCAGCGTTGGGGGACTACCCCTCCGAGGGAATGAGCAGTTCTTC. This codes for CSVGGLPLRGNEQFF.

This clonotype was detected a few times. CDR3 protein: CSAWGGLETQYF. DNA for the CDR3: TGCAGTGCATGGGGGGGTCTAGAGACCCAGTACTTC. The chain carries TRBV20-1 and TRBJ2-5; 7 bases fit TRBD2. CDR1 and CDR2 from the germline V gene are DFQATT and SNEGSKA (reference sequence). After removal of 6 bases from V and 4 bases from J, the junction contained 5 bases not matched to a gene. This CDR3 has 12 residues.

This clonotype was counted a few times. CDR3 sequence (DNA): TGTGCCACGAGCGCCCTAGACAGGTATAGCAATCAGCCCCAGCATTTT. This translates into CATSALDRYSNQPQHF. This chain connects TRBV15 to TRBJ1-5; a possible D gene is TRBD1 (6 bases). V shed 9 bases and J shed 0 bases, with 18 bases lying between them. The germline gives CDR1 LNHNV, CDR2 YYDKDF (reference sequence). CDR3 size: 16 residues. Combining the CDR3 with reference TRBV15 and TRBJ1-5 gives the whole variable domain DAMVIQNPRYQVTQFGKPVTLSCSQTLNHNVMYWYQQKSSQAPKLLFHYYDKDFNNEADTPDNFQSRRPNTSFCFLDIRSPGLGDTAMYLCATSALDRYSNQPQHFGDGTRLSIL.

The J gene is TRBJ1-4, the V gene TRBV5-1; D is unresolved. CDR3 length: 13 amino acids. V was cut by 0 bases and J by 8 bases, with 8 bases left in between. Germline V gives CDR1 SGHRS, CDR2 YFSETQ. As DNA, the CDR3 is TGCGCCAGCAGCTTGGGGGTAAAAGAAAAACTGTTTTTT. This sequence encodes CASSLGVKEKLFF.

V and J are TRBV3-1 and TRBJ2-7, with D possibly TRBD2 on 6 matching bases. CDR3 size: 15 residues. Trimming stripped 5 bases from V and 3 bases from J, with 17 bases between. The V gene's germline CDR1 is LGHDT and CDR2 YNNKEL (reference sequence). CDR3 in DNA: TGTGCCAGCAGCGAGGGTCGAGTCGGGGGCTACGAGCAGTACTTC. Translated, it gives CASSEGRVGGYEQYF.

In its sample, this clonotype was seen a few times. The chain recombines TRBV4-1 with TRBJ2-5; 9 bases map to TRBD2. V shed 4 bases, J shed 1 base, and the junction held 7 bases outside the gene matches. The CDR3 covers 16 residues. Germline CDR1 is MGHRA and CDR2 is YSYEKL. The CDR3 DNA follows: TGCGCCAGCAGCCCTCTTGCAGCGGGGGGCCAAGAGACCCAGTACTTC. Its translation: CASSPLAAGGQETQYF.

The V gene is TRBV7-2, the J gene TRBJ2-7; 10 bases are a match to TRBD1. This CDR3 region has 13 residues. The V and J ends lost 5 bases and 8 bases, in that order; junction bases with no gene match: 6. The germline CDR1 and CDR2 sequences are SGHTA and FQGNSA. The CDR3 coding sequence is TGTGCCAGCAGCCAGGGACAGGGGTTTCAGCAGTACTTC. It translates to CASSQGQGFQQYF.

This clonotype was seen a handful of times. This rearrangement joins TRBV7-9 to TRBJ1-2; the match to TRBD1 covers 10 bases. The CDR3 runs 15 residues. The junction had 8 bases not matched to a gene; V was cut back by 2 bases and J by 8 bases. Germline CDR1 SEHNR, CDR2 FQNEAQ (reference sequence). The chain's CDR3 is CASSLMGTGEYGYTF. As DNA, the CDR3 is TGTGCCAGCAGCTTAATGGGGACAGGGGAATACGGCTACACCTTC. The full variable domain, with the rest looked up from reference TRBV7-9 and TRBJ1-2, is DTGVSQNPRHKITKRGQNVTFRCDPISEHNRLYWYRQTLGQGPEFLTYFQNEAQLEKSRLLSDRFSAERPKGSFSTLEIQRTEQGDSAMYLCASSLMGTGEYGYTFGSGTRLTVV.

The chain links TRBV4-3 to TRBJ2-1; D might be TRBD2 (5 bases). Germline V CDR1 and CDR2: LGHNA, YSLEER. The V end lost 0 bases, the J end lost 8 bases, and 11 bases lay between the germline ends. This CDR3 comprises 14 residues. CDR3 DNA sequence: TGCGCCAGCAGCCAAGATCCACCGAGGGATGAGCAGTTCTTC. It codes for CASSQDPPRDEQFF.

CDR3 residues: CASSLTSVVPLAGELFF. The CDR3 nucleotides read TGTGCCAGCAGCCTGACTAGCGTAGTCCCTCTGGCCGGGGAGCTGTTTTTT. The genes are TRBV11-3 and TRBJ2-2; TRBD2 matches at 8 bases. The CDR3 runs to 17 residues. After removal of 5 bases from V and 6 bases from J, the junction contained 14 bases not matched to a gene. Per germline, CDR1 SGHNT and CDR2 YENEEA.

This clonotype was counted a few times. V and J are TRBV7-2 and TRBJ2-4; 7 nucleotides match TRBD2. With the DNA end fitting TRBJ2-7 better, the J assignment may be wrong. Germline assignment: CDR1 SGHTA and CDR2 FQGNSA. The CDR3 contains 15 residues. The CDR3 reads CASSRIPGGTYEQYF. CDR3 nucleotide sequence: TGTGCCAGCAGCCGTATACCGGGAGGAACCTACGAGCAGTACTTC.

This clonotype turned up a few times. This chain joins TRBV29-1 and TRBJ2-1; tentative D call: TRBD1 (5 bases). The CDR3 sequence is 15 residues long. Germline loops: CDR1 SQVTM, CDR2 ANQGSEA. V dropped 6 bases and J dropped 4 bases, with 19 bases sitting between them. The CDR3 DNA sequence: TGCAGCGTCTCTAGACAGCCACGTGGGTACAATGAGCAGTTCTTC. Amino acids: CSVSRQPRGYNEQFF.

This clonotype came up a few times. The chain carries TRBV29-1 and TRBJ2-1, with 11 bases fitting TRBD2. The V and J ends lost 1 base and 6 bases, in that order; junction bases with no gene match: 2. This CDR3 contains 14 residues. The V gene's germline CDR1 is SQVTM and CDR2 ANQGSEA. Here the CDR3 reads CSVEGLAGGNEQFF. CDR3 sequence (DNA): TGCAGCGTTGAAGGGCTAGCGGGGGGCAATGAGCAGTTCTTC.

The V and J genes are TRBV4-3 and TRBJ1-5; the D is unclear. There are 13 residues in the CDR3. V dropped 2 bases and J dropped 4 bases, with 6 bases sitting between them. CDR1 is LGHNA and CDR2 is YSLEER in the germline V gene. CDR3 sequence (DNA): TGCGCCAGCAGCCAACCGTATAATCAGCCCCAGCATTTT. Encoded protein: CASSQPYNQPQHF.

This rearrangement joins TRBV7-9 to TRBJ2-3; D is possibly TRBD1 (6 bases). The length of the CDR3 is 15 residues. V was clipped by 5 bases and J by 3 bases, with 15 bases between them. Germline V gives CDR1 SEHNR, CDR2 FQNEAQ (reference sequence). CDR3 protein: CASSPERGWTDTQYF. CDR3 nucleotide sequence: TGTGCCAGCAGCCCCGAGAGGGGGTGGACAGATACGCAGTATTTT.

This clonotype has only a few counts. The chain uses TRBV28 and TRBJ1-2, with TRBD1 identical over 10 bases. The V gene's germline CDR1 is MDHEN and CDR2 SYDVKM. The J segment lost 5 bases and the V segment lost 6 bases, leaving 6 bases of the junction unmatched. The CDR3 has 14 amino acids. The CDR3 bases are TGTGCCAGCAGGGGACAGGGGTTTGATTATGGCTACACCTTC. Translating gives CASRGQGFDYGYTF.

V and J are TRBV5-1 and TRBJ2-4; 7 positions match TRBD1. Matching the DNA end better, TRBJ2-7 makes the J call doubtful. This CDR3 is 16 amino acids long. CDR1 is SGHRS and CDR2 is YFSETQ in the germline V gene. The CDR3 is CASSLALGQEICEQYF. The CDR3 DNA follows: TGCGCCAGCAGCTTGGCCCTAGGACAGGAGATCTGCGAGCAGTACTTC.

The CDR3 loop is CASSQVLGNEQYF. The CDR3 DNA reads TGTGCCAGCAGCCAAGTATTAGGGAACGAGCAGTACTTC. The chain has TRBV14 and TRBJ2-7; D is uncertain. In germline, CDR1 is SGHDN, CDR2 FVKESK. V was shortened by 1 base and J by 5 bases, with 9 bases between the two germline ends. This CDR3 comprises 13 residues.

This chain's CDR3 is CASSLRGAANEQYF. The CDR3 DNA follows: TGTGCCAGCAGCTTACGGGGGGCGGCGAACGAGCAGTACTTC. The V gene is TRBV7-2, the J gene TRBJ2-7, with D maybe TRBD2 (7 bases). V shed 2 bases and J shed 5 bases, with 13 bases lying between them. The CDR3 extends over 14 amino acids. CDR1 is SGHTA and CDR2 is FQGNSA in the germline V gene.